This TCR beta chain emerged from a study of post-analysis software for immune sequencing data (dated by TCRdb to the mid-2010s). Regarding the complete study: Relapsing-remitting, secondary progressive and progressive-relapsing multiple sclerosis were recorded as disease courses, and subtype annotation was lacking for some patients. The multiple sclerosis patient repertoires were compared with approximately 11 previously published healthy control repertoires from donors aged 6 to 25 years. A subset of samples was prepared in parallel using single-end sample barcoding, then pooled and co-amplified after Illumina adapter ligation.

As to this clonotype: Its cognate antigen has yet to be identified. The record has no base qualities; no much larger clone is one base away.

Library generation was performed with PCR. The sequencer listed for this sample is Illumina HiSeq 2500. Unique molecular identifiers were incorporated into TCR beta cDNA libraries to reduce PCR and sequencing biases. Some 500,000 cDNA molecules were obtained for every 1 to 10 million input T cells, so each molecule roughly corresponded to one T cell. The same protocol used for the earlier healthy control dataset was applied to prepare and sequence the patient libraries. Samples belonging to the same batch were prepared together, multiplexed and sequenced on a shared HiSeq lane. In the paper's pipeline: Raw barcoded reads were processed with MIGEC, and single-read molecular identifier groups were discarded before consensus assembly and CDR3 extraction. Clonotype tables were post-analysed with VDJtools, and diversity was normalized by down-sampling all datasets to the smallest sample size. Repertoire overlap clustering matched CDR3 amino acid but not nucleotide sequences to correct batch-related cross-sample contamination. The public reads were reanalyzed by TCRdb: fastp trimming at Q25, MiXCR alignment, in-frame beta chains only. One record per CDR3 amino acid sequence lists the most common genes and DNA. These V and J calls derive from TCRdb rather than the authors' analysis. In this sample the table shows hundreds of thousands of distinct CDR3 sequences, 25% to 30% of which occur a single time. Of the sample, approximately 0.55% falls within the top ten clones.

Here is what the overall study found, with its caveats: Roughly 5 TRBV segments, including TRBV5-6, TRBV5-1 and TRBV20-1, were significantly more frequent in patients than controls. When samples were clustered directly using the F measure, samples prepared in the same batch co-clustered strongly, which prompted a batch-effect correction. Multiple sclerosis patients had significantly lower normalized Chao1 diversity than controls, a result that suggests substantial peripheral T-cell clonal expansion. The multiple sclerosis patient group was slightly younger than the control group.

To demonstrate the VDJtools post-analysis software, TCR beta repertoires were profiled from the peripheral blood of about a dozen young patients with multiple sclerosis. Multiple sclerosis patients were children and adolescents aged 6 to 15 years. Inclusive of the bounding cysteine and phenylalanine, the CDR3 is 9 residues long. The retained sequence is limited to the CDR3, 27 bases, with the frame set at the first base. The germline V gene sets CDR1 to SGHRS and CDR2 to YFSETQ. V is shortened by 1 base, J by 11 bases, and the region joining them spans 1 base. The sequence derives from a girl aged 10 to 17 with multiple sclerosis. In this chain, TRBV5-1 is recombined with TRBJ1-3; the D gene cannot be named for sure. The sequencing sample was made of blood. The CDR3 protein is CASSLPIYF. The nucleotides read TGCGCCAGCAGCTTGCCCATATATTTT. The CDR3 plus the reference TRBV5-1 and TRBJ1-3 genes for the other parts give the full variable domain: KAGVTQTPRYLIKTRGQQVTLSCSPISGHRSVSWYQQTPGQGLQFLFEYFSETQRNKGNFPGRFSGRQFSNSRSEMNVSTLELGDSALYLCASSLPIYFGEGSWLTVV.